Each of the 14 T cell receptor beta chains below was sequenced from the same sample in a study of T cell repertoires in cytomegalovirus infection (dated 2019 in TCRdb). No antigen has been identified for these receptors. These reads were obtained on an Illumina HiSeq 1500. Using fastp trimming at Q25 and MiXCR clonotype assembly, TCRdb reanalyzed the public sequencing data and kept in-frame beta chains. Rows with one shared CDR3 protein collapse into an entry with the most common genes and DNA. For this sample the table gives 900,000 to 950,000 distinct CDR3 sequences, of which around a third were detected only once. Roughly 13% of the sample is in the top ten clones. The treatment or condition tag for this specimen amounts to: in vitro stimulation with specific CMV peptide epitopes to enrich CMV-specific T cells. The sample here was cultured CD8+ T cells from PBMCs, taken from culture after CMV antigen stimulation. These receptors all stem from a human donor in good health (CMV status not recorded). Some clones in this sample may be carry-over from other donors' samples.

This clonotype was seen only a few times. The chain employs TRBV6-1 and TRBJ2-7, with D possibly being TRBD1 or TRBD2 (5 bases each). V dropped 5 bases and J dropped 1 base, with 12 bases sitting between them. Looked up from germline, CDR1 is MNHNS and CDR2 is SASEGT. The length of the CDR3 is 14 residues. CDR3 residues: CASSWGPESYEQYV. DNA of the CDR3: TGTGCCAGCAGTTGGGGACCAGAATCCTACGAGCAGTACGTC.

This clonotype was found a few times. J is TRBJ2-4 and V is TRBV10-3; possibly TRBD2 for D (6 bases). With 11 bases removed from V and 0 bases from J, the gap between germline ends came to 8 bases. The germline CDR1 and CDR2 sequences are ENHRY and SYGVKD. The CDR3 is made up of 12 amino acids. CDR3 sequence: CASGEAKNIQYF. The CDR3 nucleotides are TGTGCCTCGGGGGAAGCCAAAAACATTCAGTACTTC.

In its sample, this clonotype was seen a few times. CDR3 DNA sequence: TGCGCCAGCAGCCAACAGGAGGGGGTGATGCCACCCCTCCACTTT. This gives the protein CASSQQEGVMPPLHF. V is TRBV4-1 and J is TRBJ1-6; TRBD1 is a possible D gene (6 bases). Germline CDR1 and CDR2: MGHRA and YSYEKL. V lost 2 bases and J 11 bases, leaving 16 bases between the germline ends. The CDR3 contains 15 residues.

This clonotype was picked up a small number of times. The junction differs from germline at one of its ends, possibly a read error. The V call is TRBV13, the J call TRBJ1-1; D may be TRBD1 (5 bases). CDR1 and CDR2 from the germline V gene are PRHDT and FYEKMQ (reference sequence). The CDR3 totals 15 residues. The CDR3 bases are TGTGCCAGCAGCTTAGCACAGGTGAAGAACAATGAAGCTTTCTTT. Its translation is CASSLAQVKNNEAFF.

This clonotype was counted a few times. The chain employs TRBV7-9 and TRBJ1-2; D is uncertain. Trimming shortened V by 2 bases and J by 2 bases, and 6 bases separated the two germline ends. In germline, CDR1 is SEHNR, CDR2 FQNEAQ (reference sequence). This CDR3 spans 13 amino acids. CDR3 coding DNA: TGTGCCAGCAGCTTAATCGAGAACTATGGCTACACCTTC. Its protein product is CASSLIENYGYTF.

This clonotype was recorded a few times. The chain joins TRBV12-3 or TRBV12-4 to TRBJ2-7; 8 positions agree with TRBD1. The CDR3 is made up of 13 amino acids. V lost 7 bases and J lost 2; bases outside the gene matches: 4. CDR3 sequence reads: CASNRQGPYEQYF. In DNA form, the CDR3 reads TGTGCCAGCAATCGACAGGGGCCCTACGAGCAGTACTTC.

The CDR3 sequence is CASSDPGQGLGEQYV. CDR3 DNA: TGTGCCAGCAGCGATCCGGGACAGGGCCTCGGGGAGCAGTACGTC. The chain uses TRBV7-6 and TRBJ2-7; 9 bases fit TRBD1. CDR3 length equals 15 residues. The V gene's germline CDR1 is SGHVS and CDR2 FNYEAQ. V trimming: 5 bases; J trimming: 7 bases; junction bases outside the gene matches: 12.

The chain links TRBV12-3 or TRBV12-4 to TRBJ1-2; tentative D call: TRBD1 (6 bases). V dropped 6 bases and J dropped 4 bases, with 24 bases sitting between them. This CDR3 region has 17 residues. CDR3 nucleotide sequence: TGTGCCAGCAGCCTTGGGACAAGGCCTCGGAGTAGCTATGGCTACACCTTC. It translates to CASSLGTRPRSSYGYTF.

In this sample, this clonotype turned up a few times. The chain recombines TRBV7-9 with TRBJ2-1, with D possibly called TRBD1 or TRBD2 (5 bases each). The germline CDR1 and CDR2 sequences are SEHNR and FQNEAQ (reference sequence). V was cut by 4 bases and J by 4 bases, with 29 bases left in between. CDR3 length: 20 residues. The CDR3 DNA is TGTGCCAGCAGCTCAACTCGAGGCGGTGGGGGTCCAAGATTATACAATGAGCAGTTCTTC. This gives the protein CASSSTRGGGGPRLYNEQFF.

The chain carries TRBV2 and TRBJ2-7; D remains ambiguous. The CDR3 extends over 11 amino acids. Trimming cost V 6 bases and J 9 bases, with 12 bases left between them. The germline gives CDR1 SNHLY, CDR2 FYNNEI. In nucleotides, the CDR3 is TGTGCCAGCAGCCGACCCTTGGGGCAGTACTTC. Amino acids: CASSRPLGQYF. Full variable domain (missing parts from reference TRBV2 and TRBJ2-7): EPEVTQTPSHQVTQMGQEVILRCVPISNHLYFYWYRQILGQKVEFLVSFYNNEISEKSEIFDDQFSVERPDGSNFTLKIRSTKLEDSAMYFCASSRPLGQYFGPGTRLTVT.

The chain combines TRBV11-2 with TRBJ1-2; D unresolved. The germline V and J ends were trimmed by 5 bases and 5 bases, with 12 bases remaining between them. This CDR3 region has 13 residues. Germline lookup yields CDR1 SGHAT and CDR2 FQNNGV. The CDR3, as DNA: TGTGCCAGCAGCCAATATACAGAGTATGGCTACACCTTC. It encodes CASSQYTEYGYTF.

Many counts were recorded for this clonotype. The chain recombines TRBV7-8 with TRBJ1-5; D remains unclear. Trimming stripped 0 bases from V and 1 base from J, with 7 bases between. CDR1 SGHVS and CDR2 FQNEAQ come from the germline V gene. The CDR3 spans 15 residues. CDR3 loop: CASSLAASSNQPQHF. DNA of the CDR3: TGTGCCAGCAGCTTAGCCGCATCGAGCAATCAGCCCCAGCATTTT.

This rearrangement joins TRBV27 to TRBJ1-6; weak D call: TRBD1 (5 bases). The V end lost 6 bases, the J end lost 6 bases, and 15 bases lay between the germline ends. This CDR3 has 15 amino acids. CDR1 and CDR2 (germline): MNHEY, SMNVEV (reference sequence). CDR3 DNA sequence: TGTGCCAGCAGCCAAAGAGGAGGGGTTAATTCACCCCTCCACTTT. Amino acids: CASSQRGGVNSPLHF.

This clonotype came up a few times. The gene calls are TRBV12-5 and TRBJ2-2; D unresolved. In germline, CDR1 is LGHNT, CDR2 FRNRAP. This CDR3 region has 12 residues. Trimming took 2 bases from V and 6 from J, leaving 4 bases between them. Written as DNA, the CDR3 is TGTGCTAGTGGTTTGCTCCCCGGGGAGCTGTTTTTT. Protein product: CASGLLPGELFF.